This T cell receptor beta chain was sequenced in a study of blood T cell repertoires in COVID-19. Overall study: PBMCs, B-cell-depleted T cells, or T cells provided the cDNA or gDNA that made up the material.

TCRdb's copy holds only in-frame clones and misses some; the assay was immunoSEQ multiplex PCR. The repertoire includes approximately 150,000 clones, 84% of them detected once, and about 8% sits in the top ten. In terms of age and location, participants ranged from roughly 18 to 90 years and lived in about 25 US areas. Recovered participants had two consecutive negative NP/OP PCR tests, healthcare professional clearance, or symptom resolution. After removal of 0 bases from V and 8 bases from J, the junction contained 3 bases not matched to a gene. The CDR3 runs 13 residues. Per germline, CDR1 LGHNA and CDR2 YNFKEQ.

This sequence originates from a woman aged 45-65 years who had recovered from COVID-19. The chain combines TRBV4-2 with TRBJ1-1, with 7 bases fitting TRBD1. Sequenced sample: PBMCs or T cells enriched from blood (not recorded which). Written as DNA, the CDR3 is TGTGCCAGCAGCCAAGATCCACAGGGGGAAGCTTTCTTT. The encoded protein is CASSQDPQGEAFF.